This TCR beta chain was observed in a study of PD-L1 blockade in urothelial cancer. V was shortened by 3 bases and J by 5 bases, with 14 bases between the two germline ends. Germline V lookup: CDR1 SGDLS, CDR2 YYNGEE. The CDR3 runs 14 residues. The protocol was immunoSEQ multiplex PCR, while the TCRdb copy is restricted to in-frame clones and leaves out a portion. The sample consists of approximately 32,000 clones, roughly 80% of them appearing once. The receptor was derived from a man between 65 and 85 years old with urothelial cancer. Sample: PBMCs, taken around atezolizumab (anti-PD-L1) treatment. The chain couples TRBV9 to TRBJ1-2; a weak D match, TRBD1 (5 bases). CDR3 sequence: CASSETGTQYGYTF. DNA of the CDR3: TGTGCCAGCAGCGAAACCGGGACTCAGTATGGCTACACCTTC.